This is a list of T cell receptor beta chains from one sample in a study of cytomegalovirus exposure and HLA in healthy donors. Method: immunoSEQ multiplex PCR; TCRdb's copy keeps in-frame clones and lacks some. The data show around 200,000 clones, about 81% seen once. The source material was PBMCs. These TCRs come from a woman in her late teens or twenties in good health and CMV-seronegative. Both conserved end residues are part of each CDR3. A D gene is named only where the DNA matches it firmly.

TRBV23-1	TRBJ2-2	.	CASSPQGNTGELFF
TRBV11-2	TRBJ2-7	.	CASSLVNRAHEQYF
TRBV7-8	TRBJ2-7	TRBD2	CASSLAGGAYEQYF
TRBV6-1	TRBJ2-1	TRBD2	CASSGQAGGMNNEQFF
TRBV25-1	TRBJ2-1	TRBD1	CASSGQGIYNEQFF
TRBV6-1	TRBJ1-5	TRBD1	CASSVPGQGLSNQPQHF
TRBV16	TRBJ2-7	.	CASSPTPFSTGKRYEQYF
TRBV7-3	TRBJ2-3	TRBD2	CASSPTSASTDTQYF
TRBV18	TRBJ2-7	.	CASSLGAGDEQYF
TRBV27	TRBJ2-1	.	CASSLRSSYNEQFF
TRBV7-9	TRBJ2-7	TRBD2	CASSSGTSGGPYSYEQYF
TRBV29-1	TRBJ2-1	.	CSASTRGPQAGLGVF
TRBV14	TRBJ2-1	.	CASSHSSGAGEQFF
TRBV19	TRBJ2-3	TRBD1	CASSMDRGPFPSTDTQYF
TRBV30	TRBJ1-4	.	CAWSVQGNEKLFF
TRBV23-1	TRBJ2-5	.	CASSHRGPSAQETQYF
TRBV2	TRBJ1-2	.	CASRFEDYGYTF
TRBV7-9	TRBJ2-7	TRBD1	CASSGGTGAGEQYF
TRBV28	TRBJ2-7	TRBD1	CASSFLTTGWNEQYF
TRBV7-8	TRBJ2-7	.	CASSLVPNYEQYF
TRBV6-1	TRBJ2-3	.	CASSEAPLQGSESDTQYF
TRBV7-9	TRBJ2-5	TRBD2	CASSLSGLKETQYF
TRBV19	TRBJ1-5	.	CAHAGGNSNQPQHF
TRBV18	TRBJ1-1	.	CASSLFMGGANTEAFF
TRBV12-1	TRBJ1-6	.	CASSFLGAAQPGSYNSPLHF
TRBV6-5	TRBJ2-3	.	CASSQGTDTQYF
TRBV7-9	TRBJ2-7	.	CASSLAGTYYEQYF
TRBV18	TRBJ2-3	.	CASSPGGTLFTDTQYF
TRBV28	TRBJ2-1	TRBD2	CASSPASGRTPHNEQFF
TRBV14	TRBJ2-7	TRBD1	CASSQTDRDRYEQYF
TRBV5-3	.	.	CARSLDYRRSYEQYF
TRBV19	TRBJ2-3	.	CASSFTVSTDTQYF
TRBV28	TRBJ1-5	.	CASSLGGKGLLKRGIQPQHF
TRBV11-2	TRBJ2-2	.	CASSLGAVTGELFF
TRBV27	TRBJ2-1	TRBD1	CASSWTGYNEQFF
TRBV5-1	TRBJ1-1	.	CASSHGGLNTEAFF
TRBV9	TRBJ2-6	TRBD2	CASSYTGLAGGYANVLTF
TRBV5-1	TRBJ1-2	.	CASSSQGGQAFLGYTF
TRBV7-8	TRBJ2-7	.	CASSLRVAYEQYF
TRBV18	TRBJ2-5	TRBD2	CASSLGTSGGTGQQETQYF
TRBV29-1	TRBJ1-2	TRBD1	CSVDRAVDGYTF
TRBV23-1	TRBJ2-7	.	CASSQSCRGVTYEQYF
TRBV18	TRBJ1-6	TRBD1	CASSPTGQRGSPLHF
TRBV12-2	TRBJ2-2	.	CASRLRGRPRGNTGELFF
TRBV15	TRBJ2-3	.	CATSRQADTQYF
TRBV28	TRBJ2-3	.	CASSFELVGLEYTQYF
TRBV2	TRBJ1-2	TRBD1	CASSEGQGPYGYTF
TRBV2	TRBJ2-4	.	CASSNSLAVAKNIQYF